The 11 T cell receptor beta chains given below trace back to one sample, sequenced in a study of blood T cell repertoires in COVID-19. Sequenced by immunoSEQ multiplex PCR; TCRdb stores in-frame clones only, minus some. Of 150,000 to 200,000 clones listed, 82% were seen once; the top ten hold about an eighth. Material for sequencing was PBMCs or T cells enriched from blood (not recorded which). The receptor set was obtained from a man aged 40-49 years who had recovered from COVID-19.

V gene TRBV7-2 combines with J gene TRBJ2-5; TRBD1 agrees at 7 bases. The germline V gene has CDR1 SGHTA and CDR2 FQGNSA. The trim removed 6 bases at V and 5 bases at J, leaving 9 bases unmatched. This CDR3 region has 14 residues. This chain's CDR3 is CASRRAGGGETQYF. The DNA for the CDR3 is TGTGCCAGCAGGCGGGCAGGGGGTGGGGAGACCCAGTACTTC. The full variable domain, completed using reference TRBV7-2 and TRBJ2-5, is GAGVSQSPSNKVTEKGKDVELRCDPISGHTALYWYRQSLGQGLEFLIYFQGNSAPDKSGLPSDRFSAERTGGSVSTLTIQRTQQEDSAVYLCASRRAGGGETQYFGPGTRLLVL.

The CDR3 is CASSIRIASVDEQYF. CDR3 in DNA: TGTGCCAGCAGCATTCGGATAGCGTCAGTCGACGAGCAGTACTTC. The V call is TRBV7-9, the J call TRBJ2-7; maybe TRBD2 (5 bases). V was trimmed by 5 bases and J by 5 bases, leaving 19 bases between them. CDR3 length: 15 residues. CDR1 and CDR2 from the germline V gene are SEHNR and FQNEAQ (reference sequence).

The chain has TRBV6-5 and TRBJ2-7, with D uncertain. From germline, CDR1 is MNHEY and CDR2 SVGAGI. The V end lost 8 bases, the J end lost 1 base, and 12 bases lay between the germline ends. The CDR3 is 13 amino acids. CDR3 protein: CASRRLGSYEQYV. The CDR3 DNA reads TGTGCCAGCCGACGACTTGGATCCTACGAGCAGTACGTC.

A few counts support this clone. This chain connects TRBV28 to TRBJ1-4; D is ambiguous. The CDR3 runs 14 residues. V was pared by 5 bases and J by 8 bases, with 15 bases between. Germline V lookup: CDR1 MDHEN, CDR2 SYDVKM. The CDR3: CASSPKGRGEKLFF. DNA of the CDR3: TGTGCCAGCAGTCCCAAAGGACGAGGGGAAAAACTGTTTTTT.

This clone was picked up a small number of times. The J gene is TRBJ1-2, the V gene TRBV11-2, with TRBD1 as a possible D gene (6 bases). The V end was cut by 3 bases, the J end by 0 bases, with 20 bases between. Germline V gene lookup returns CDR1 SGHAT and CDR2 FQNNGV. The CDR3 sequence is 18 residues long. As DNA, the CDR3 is TGTGCCAGCAGCTTCGACTTTGGACAGCCTGAATCTAACTATGGCTACACCTTC. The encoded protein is CASSFDFGQPESNYGYTF.

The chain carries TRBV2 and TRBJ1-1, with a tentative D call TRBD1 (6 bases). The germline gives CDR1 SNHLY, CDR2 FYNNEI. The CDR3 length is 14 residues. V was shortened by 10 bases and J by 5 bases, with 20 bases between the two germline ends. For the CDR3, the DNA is TGTGCCACCTCAGCACAAGGGGGGGAGACTGAAGCTTTCTTT. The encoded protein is CATSAQGGETEAFF. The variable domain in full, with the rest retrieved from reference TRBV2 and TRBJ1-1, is EPEVTQTPSHQVTQMGQEVILRCVPISNHLYFYWYRQILGQKVEFLVSFYNNEISEKSEIFDDQFSVERPDGSNFTLKIRSTKLEDSAMYFCATSAQGGETEAFFGQGTRLTVV.

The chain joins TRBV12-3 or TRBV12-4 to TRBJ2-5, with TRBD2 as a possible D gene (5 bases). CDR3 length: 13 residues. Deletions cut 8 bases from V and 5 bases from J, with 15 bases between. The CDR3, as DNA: TGTGCCAGCTTTAAGGGAGTGGGGGAGACCCAGTACTTC. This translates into CASFKGVGETQYF.

The DNA for the CDR3 is TGTGCCAGCACCGCAACAGGGGACTATGAAAAACTGTTTTTT. Translating it yields CASTATGDYEKLFF. This chain connects TRBV27 to TRBJ1-4, with 7 positions matching TRBD1. Germline trimming cut 7 bases from V and 6 bases from J; bases unmatched to any gene: 8. The CDR3 runs to 14 residues. CDR1 and CDR2 (germline): MNHEY, SMNVEV (reference sequence).

The CDR3 DNA is TGTGCCAGCAGCTTACCCCCGGCAGATACGCAGTATTTT. This encodes CASSLPPADTQYF. The rearrangement joins TRBV7-9 to TRBJ2-3; D is uncertain. Germline V lookup: CDR1 SEHNR, CDR2 FQNEAQ (reference sequence). This CDR3 contains 13 residues. V was clipped by 2 bases and J by 4 bases, with 7 bases between them.

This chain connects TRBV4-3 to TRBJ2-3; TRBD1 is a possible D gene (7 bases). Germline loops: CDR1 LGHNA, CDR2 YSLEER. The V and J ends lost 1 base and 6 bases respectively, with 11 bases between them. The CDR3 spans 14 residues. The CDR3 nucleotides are TGCGCCAGCAGCCAAGGGAGGGGGCTGGATACGCAGTATTTT. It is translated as CASSQGRGLDTQYF.

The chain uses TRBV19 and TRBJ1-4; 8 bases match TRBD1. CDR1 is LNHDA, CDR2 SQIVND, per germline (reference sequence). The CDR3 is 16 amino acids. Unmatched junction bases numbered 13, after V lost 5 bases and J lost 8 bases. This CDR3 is CASSLLGQGKGEKLFF. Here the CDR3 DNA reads TGTGCCAGTAGTCTCCTAGGACAGGGAAAGGGCGAAAAACTGTTTTTT.